The T cell receptor beta chain under discussion was sequenced for a study of T cell repertoires in cytomegalovirus infection. Looking at the study overall: It can be stated that public TCR beta signatures indicated CMV infection as well as a matching HLA type.

In this sample, this clonotype turned up a few times. Its antigen is not identified. From the reads, TCRdb called clonotypes with MiXCR, one entry per CDR3 protein. This table has around 530,000 distinct CDR3 sequences, about 15% appearing once. Germline loops: CDR1 KGHDR, CDR2 SFDVKD. The CDR3 sequence is 16 residues long. Trimming at V came to 4 bases and at J to 5 bases, leaving 7 bases not matched to a gene. The study, taken as a whole, reports: CMV-specific HLA-C-restricted TCR beta clonotypes dominated the ex vivo response. Cumulative frequency of public TCR beta families picked out carriers of CMV plus the relevant HLA.

Sample: CD8+ T cells from PBMCs. The V call is TRBV24-1, the J call TRBJ2-2, with TRBD1 matching over 9 bases. The receptor's source is a human donor in good health (CMV status not recorded). Some clones in this sample may be carry-over from other donors' samples. The CDR3 sequence: CATSESDRGWTGELFF. CDR3 coding DNA: TGTGCCACCAGTGAATCGGACAGGGGATGGACCGGGGAGCTGTTTTTT.